The rows below give T cell receptor beta chains drawn from one sample of a study of shared clonotypes between healthy human individuals. The assay was immunoSEQ multiplex PCR, and TCRdb's table has in-frame clones only and misses some. The sample holds over 2 million clones, 85% to 95% seen once. The specimen was naive CD4+ T cells from PBMCs. The receptors shown here come from a man aged 18 to 29 in good health. Some clones in this sample may be carry-over from other donors' samples. CDR3s include the opening cysteine and the closing phenylalanine or tryptophan. A D gene is named only where the DNA matches it firmly. Size is omitted from some rows. Given values are once, few, many or a class for expanded clones.

V	size	D	J	CDR3	DNA
TRBV4-2	once	.	TRBJ2-2	CATQWRGPGELFF	TGTGCCACCCAGTGGAGGGGCCCCGGGGAGCTGTTTTTT
TRBV30	.	TRBD1	TRBJ2-3	CAWSKGQGIGDTQYF	TGTGCCTGGAGTAAGGGACAGGGAATTGGCGATACGCAGTATTTT
TRBV19	once	TRBD2	TRBJ2-7	CASRGSGGALDEQYF	TGTGCCAGTAGGGGCTCGGGGGGGGCGCTCGACGAGCAGTACTTC
TRBV2	.	TRBD2	TRBJ2-7	CASTQRDYEQYF	TGTGCCAGCACTCAGCGGGACTACGAGCAGTACTTC
TRBV29-1	.	.	TRBJ1-2	CSVELRDLGGYTF	TGCAGCGTTGAACTCAGGGACCTCGGGGGCTACACCTTC
TRBV14	.	.	TRBJ2-3	CASSQLSGEDTQYF	TGTGCCAGCAGCCAACTTTCTGGAGAAGATACGCAGTATTTT
TRBV27	.	.	TRBJ2-2	CASSLSIRAGTGELFF	TGTGCCAGCAGTCTCAGTATTCGAGCTGGGACCGGGGAGCTGTTTTTT
TRBV4-3	.	.	TRBJ2-1	CASSQGTRVYNEQFF	TGCGCCAGCAGCCAAGGTACTAGGGTGTACAATGAGCAGTTCTTC
TRBV6-1	.	.	TRBJ1-2	CASSPGLYGYTF	TGTGCCAGCAGTCCCGGCCTCTATGGCTACACCTTC
TRBV6-5	once	TRBD1	TRBJ1-4	CASSIQGNEKLFF	TGTGCCAGCAGTATACAGGGGAATGAAAAACTGTTTTTT
TRBV21-1	once	.	TRBJ2-3	CASSKSTGPCTDTQYF	TGTGCCAGCAGCAAATCTACAGGACCTTGCACAGATACGCAGTATTTT
TRBV10-2	.	.	TRBJ2-4	CASSAVRIVGGNIQYF	TGCGCCAGCAGTGCCGTAAGAATTGTGGGAGGAAACATTCAGTACTTC
TRBV28	.	.	TRBJ2-2	CASNQGSNTGELFF	TGTGCCAGCAACCAGGGATCGAACACCGGGGAGCTGTTTTTT
TRBV4-1	once	TRBD1	TRBJ2-7	CASSQVDRVEGEQYF	TGCGCCAGCAGCCAAGTAGACAGGGTAGAAGGAGAGCAGTACTTC
TRBV18	.	.	TRBJ2-5	CASSPKGGPHPAETQYF	TGTGCCAGCTCACCAAAGGGCGGCCCCCACCCTGCGGAGACCCAGTACTTC
TRBV29-1	.	.	TRBJ1-1	CSVDFYYAAFF	TGCAGCGTTGACTTTTATTATGCGGCTTTCTTT
TRBV7-3	.	.	TRBJ2-1	CASSITSDSYNEQFF	TGTGCCAGCAGCATAACCTCAGACTCCTACAATGAGCAGTTCTTC
TRBV2	.	TRBD2	TRBJ2-1	CASKELAGGDEQFF	TGTGCCAGCAAAGAGCTAGCGGGAGGGGATGAGCAGTTCTTC
TRBV5-4	.	.	TRBJ1-4	CASSLDRRSEKLFF	TGTGCCAGCAGCTTGGACAGGAGGAGTGAAAAACTGTTTTTT
TRBV29-1	few	TRBD1	TRBJ1-1	CSVDRGPEAFF	TGCAGCGTCGACAGGGGCCCTGAAGCTTTCTTT
TRBV28	.	.	TRBJ1-2	CASSNRVSYTF	TGTGCCAGCAGTAACAGGGTTAGCTACACCTTC
TRBV5-1	once	TRBD2	TRBJ2-3	CASSAGLAGGSTDTQYF	TGCGCCAGCAGCGCGGGACTAGCGGGAGGTTCAACAGATACGCAGTATTTT
TRBV25-1	once	TRBD2	TRBJ2-3	CASRGLAGGSDTQYF	TGTGCCAGCAGAGGACTAGCGGGAGGTTCCGATACGCAGTATTTT
TRBV7-8	.	.	TRBJ2-7	CASSLEERLTYEQYF	TGTGCCAGCAGCTTAGAGGAACGGTTAACCTACGAGCAGTACTTC
TRBV28	.	TRBD2	TRBJ2-1	CASSPAGLAGGQSSYNEQFF	TGTGCCAGCAGCCCTGCGGGGCTAGCGGGAGGACAAAGCTCCTACAATGAGCAGTTCTTC
TRBV19	.	.	TRBJ2-2	CASSIQGPGELFF	TGTGCCAGTAGTATCCAGGGCCCCGGGGAGCTGTTTTTT
TRBV7-9	few	.	TRBJ1-5	CASSHGQPYSNQPQHF	TGTGCCAGCAGCCACGGACAGCCATATAGCAATCAGCCCCAGCATTTT
TRBV2	.	TRBD2	TRBJ2-5	CASSEGLAGAQETQYF	TGTGCCAGCAGTGAAGGGCTAGCGGGCGCTCAAGAGACCCAGTACTTC
TRBV5-1	.	.	TRBJ2-7	CASSSRTGYEQYF	TGCGCCAGCAGCTCTCGTACAGGCTACGAGCAGTACTTC
TRBV18	few	.	TRBJ2-2	CASSLQQGSLVTGELFF	TGTGCCAGCTCACTCCAACAGGGCTCCCTAGTTACCGGGGAGCTGTTTTTT
TRBV29-1	.	.	TRBJ1-4	CSVARAGEKLFF	TGCAGCGTGGCCAGGGCTGGTGAAAAACTGTTTTTT
TRBV19	.	TRBD2	TRBJ2-7	CASAISGDPYEQYF	TGTGCCAGCGCGATTAGCGGGGACCCCTACGAGCAGTACTTC